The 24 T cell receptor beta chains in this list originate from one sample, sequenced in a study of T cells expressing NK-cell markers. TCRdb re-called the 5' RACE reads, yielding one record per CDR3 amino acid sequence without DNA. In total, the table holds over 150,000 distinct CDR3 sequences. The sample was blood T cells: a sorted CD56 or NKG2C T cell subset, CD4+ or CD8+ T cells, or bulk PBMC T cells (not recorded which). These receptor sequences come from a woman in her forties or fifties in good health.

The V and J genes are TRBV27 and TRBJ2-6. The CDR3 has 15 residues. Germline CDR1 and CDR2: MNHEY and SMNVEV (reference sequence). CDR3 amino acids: CASSADSSGANVLTF.

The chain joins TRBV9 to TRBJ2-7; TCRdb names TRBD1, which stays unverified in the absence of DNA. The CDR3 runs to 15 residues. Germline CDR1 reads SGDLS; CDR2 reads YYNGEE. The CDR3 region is CASSAGHEAGYEQYF.

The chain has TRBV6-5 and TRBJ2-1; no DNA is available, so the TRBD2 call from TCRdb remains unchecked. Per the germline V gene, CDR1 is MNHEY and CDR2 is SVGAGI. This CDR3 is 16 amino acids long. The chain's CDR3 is CASSWATRGFHNEQFF.

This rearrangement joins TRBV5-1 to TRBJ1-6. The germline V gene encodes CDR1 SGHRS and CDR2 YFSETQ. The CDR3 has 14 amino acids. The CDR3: CASSLEGSNSPLHF.

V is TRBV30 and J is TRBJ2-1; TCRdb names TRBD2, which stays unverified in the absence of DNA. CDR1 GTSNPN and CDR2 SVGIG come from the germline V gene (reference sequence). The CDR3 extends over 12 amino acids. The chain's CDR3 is CAWSVGAGVLFF.

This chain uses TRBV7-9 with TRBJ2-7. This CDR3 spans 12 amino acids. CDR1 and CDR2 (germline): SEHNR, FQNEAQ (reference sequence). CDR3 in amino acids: CASSNSGDEQYF.

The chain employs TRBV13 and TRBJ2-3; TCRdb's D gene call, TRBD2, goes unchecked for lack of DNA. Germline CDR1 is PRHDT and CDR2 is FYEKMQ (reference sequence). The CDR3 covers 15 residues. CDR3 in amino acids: CASSLLRRVTDTQYF.

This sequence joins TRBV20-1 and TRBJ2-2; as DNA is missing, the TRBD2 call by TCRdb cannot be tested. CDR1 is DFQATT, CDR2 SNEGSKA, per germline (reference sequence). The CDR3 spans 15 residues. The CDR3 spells CSAPDSETNTGELFF.

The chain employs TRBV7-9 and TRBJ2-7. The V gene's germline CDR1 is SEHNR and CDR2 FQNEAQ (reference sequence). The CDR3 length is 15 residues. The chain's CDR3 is CASSGSTSPHYEQYF.

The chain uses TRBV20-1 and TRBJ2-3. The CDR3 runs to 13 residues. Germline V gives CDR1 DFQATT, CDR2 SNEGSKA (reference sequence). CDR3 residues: CSARAAGTDTQYF.

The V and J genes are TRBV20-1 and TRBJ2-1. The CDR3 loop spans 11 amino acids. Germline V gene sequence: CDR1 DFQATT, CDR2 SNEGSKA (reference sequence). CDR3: CSIHFYSEQFF.

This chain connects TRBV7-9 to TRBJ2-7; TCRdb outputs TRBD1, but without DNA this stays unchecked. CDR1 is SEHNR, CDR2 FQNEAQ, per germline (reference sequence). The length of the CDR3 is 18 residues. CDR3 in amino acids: CASSLSAGNRTLPYEQYF.

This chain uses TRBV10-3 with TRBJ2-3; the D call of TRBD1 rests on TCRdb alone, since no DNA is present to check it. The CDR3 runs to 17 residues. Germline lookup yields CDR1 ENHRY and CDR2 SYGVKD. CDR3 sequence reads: CAISERNRGPLTDTQYF.

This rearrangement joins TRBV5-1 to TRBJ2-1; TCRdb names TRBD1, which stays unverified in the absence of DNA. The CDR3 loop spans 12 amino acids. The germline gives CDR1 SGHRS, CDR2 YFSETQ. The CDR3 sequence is CASGPGTNEQFF.

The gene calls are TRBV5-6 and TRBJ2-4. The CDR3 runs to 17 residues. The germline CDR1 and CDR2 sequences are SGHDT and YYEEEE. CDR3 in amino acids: CASSLAQWKLAKNIQYF.

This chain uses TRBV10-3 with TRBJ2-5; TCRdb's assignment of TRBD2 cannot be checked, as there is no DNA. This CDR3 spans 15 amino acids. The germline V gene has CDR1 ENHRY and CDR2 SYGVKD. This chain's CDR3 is CAISVVDRAQETQYF.

CDR3 protein: CSVAGGAFDGYTF. The chain recombines TRBV29-1 with TRBJ1-2; with no DNA, the TCRdb D assignment of TRBD1 cannot be verified. The V gene's germline CDR1 is SQVTM and CDR2 ANQGSEA. CDR3 length: 13 residues. Full variable domain (missing parts from reference TRBV29-1 and TRBJ1-2): SAVISQKPSRDICQRGTSLTIQCQVDSQVTMMFWYRQQPGQSLTLIATANQGSEATYESGFVIDKFPISRPNLTFSTLTVSNMSPEDSSIYLCSVAGGAFDGYTFGSGTRLTVV.

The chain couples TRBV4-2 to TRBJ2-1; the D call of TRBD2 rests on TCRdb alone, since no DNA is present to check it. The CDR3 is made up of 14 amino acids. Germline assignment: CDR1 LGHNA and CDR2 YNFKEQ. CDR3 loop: CASGVSGRFHEQFF.

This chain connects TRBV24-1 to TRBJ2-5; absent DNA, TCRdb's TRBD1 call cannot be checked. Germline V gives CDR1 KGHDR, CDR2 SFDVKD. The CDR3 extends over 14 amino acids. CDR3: CATSGPGWQETQYF.

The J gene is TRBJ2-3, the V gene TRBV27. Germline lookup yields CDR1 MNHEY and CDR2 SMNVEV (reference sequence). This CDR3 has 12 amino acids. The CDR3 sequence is CASSLPGDTQYF.

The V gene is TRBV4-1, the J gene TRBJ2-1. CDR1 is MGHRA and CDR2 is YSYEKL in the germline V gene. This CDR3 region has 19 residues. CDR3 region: CASSQEPSLSGYSYNEQFF.

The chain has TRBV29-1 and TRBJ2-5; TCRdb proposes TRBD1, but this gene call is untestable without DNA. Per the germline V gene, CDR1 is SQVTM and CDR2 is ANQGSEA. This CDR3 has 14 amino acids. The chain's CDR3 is CSVEDYGGEETQYF.

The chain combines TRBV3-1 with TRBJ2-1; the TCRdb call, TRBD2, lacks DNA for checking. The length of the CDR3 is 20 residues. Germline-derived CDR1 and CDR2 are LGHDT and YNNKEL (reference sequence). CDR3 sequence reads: CASSQDHPLAGGYPDNEQFF.

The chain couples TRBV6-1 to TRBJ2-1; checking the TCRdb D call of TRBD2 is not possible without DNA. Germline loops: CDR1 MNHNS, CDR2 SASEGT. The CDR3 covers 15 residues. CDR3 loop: CASSGASGSYNEQFF.